This T cell receptor (beta chain) was recovered during a study of vaccination and CD4 T cells after COVID-19 (dated by TCRdb to between 2021 and 2023). Describing the broader study: SARS-CoV-2 positivity had been established in the convalescent patients by nasal swab PCR, and mild disease was recorded in several of these patients and severe disease in one. In the convalescent cohort there were six males and four females, among whom were two Hispanic individuals, seven Caucasians, two Asians and one multiracial person. Two doses of either the Pfizer-BioNTech BNT162b2 vaccine (n=8) or the Moderna mRNA-1273 vaccine (n=2) were administered to participants. Post-COVID blood samples from convalescent patients were collected a median of about 110 days after diagnosis, with a range of 35 to 161 days. Post-vaccine blood samples were taken a median of 72 days after the second vaccine dose, with a range of about 12 to 250 days. For a few convalescent patients, samples were collected at an early post-vaccination timepoint (day 14) as well as at a late post-vaccination timepoint (days 161 to 241). Overlapping spike peptide pools from SARS-CoV-2 and from the common cold coronaviruses HCoV-NL63, HCoV-OC43 and HCoV-229E were used as culture stimuli. In control cultures, a CEFX viral epitope pool was used as positive control, an HIV-1 Nef peptide pool was used as negative control, or no peptide was added. In more than eight COVID-19 convalescent patients and several infection-naive healthy vaccine recipients, researchers compared the spike-specific CD4+ TCR repertoire from before mRNA vaccination with the repertoire from after. The full study reports these points: Only a relatively small number of convalescent patients were included in the study, and early timepoints following natural infection were not analyzed. Of the vaccine-specific clones in convalescent patients, 304 of 307, or nearly all, reacted only to SARS-CoV-2 spike and did not cross-react with common cold coronaviruses. Among convalescent patients, a median about 86% of the SARS-CoV-2-reactive clones seen after vaccination appeared only after vaccination, which suggests priming specific to the vaccine. An increase in the median number of SARS-CoV-2-reactive clonotypes from approximately 21 after infection to about 39 after vaccination was observed, but the change was not found to be significant.

As encoded in the germline V gene, CDR1 is MRHNA while CDR2 is SNTAGT. CDR3 length: 17 amino acids, cysteine to phenylalanine. Solely the CDR3 DNA is kept, with 51 bases framed from the first base. What this sample's time point label stands for: late sampling 161 to 241 days after vaccination in a few convalescent patients. The treatment or condition label on this specimen signifies: approximately 10-day PBMC culture with coronavirus spike peptide pools or control peptides (ViraFEST assay). The ViraFEST assay was used in the study, in which antigen-specific T cells were expanded with peptide pools and expanded clonotypes were subsequently identified by TCR sequencing. The convalescent patients' positive SARS-CoV-2 PCR tests were from March to December 2020, which was before the Alpha, Beta and Delta variants emerged in the United States. Roughly 2.1 million PBMCs per well were cultured in IMDM with 5% human AB serum and 8 to 10 IU/ml IL-2, plus 10 ug/ml peptide pools. Half of the culture medium was replaced with fresh IL-2-containing medium on days 3 and 7. CD4+ T cells were isolated after roughly 9 days of culture through negative selection using the EasySep CD4+ T cell isolation kit. PBMCs were separated from whole blood using Ficoll-Paque Plus gradient centrifugation and then either used fresh or cryopreserved at -140C. Each culture condition was generally run in triplicate wells.

About this clonotype: What this receptor recognizes is not known. A read error may produce the germline difference seen at one junction end.

The library was obtained by PCR. DNA from cultured CD4+ T cells was subjected to TCR sequencing with the Oncomine TCR Beta short-read assay at the Johns Hopkins FTIC core. Genomic DNA was extracted from the cultured CD4+ T cells with the QIAamp micro DNA kit. Oncomine TCR Beta libraries from cultured CD4+ T cells were pooled with unique dual indexes and sequenced on an Illumina iSeq 100. From the authors' description of their analysis: Non-productive sequences were removed, and CDR3s that did not start with C, did not end with F or W, or were shorter than 7 amino acids were discarded. Antigen-specific clonotypes were identified using the MANAFEST web application through comparison of peptide-stimulated wells with reference and other culture wells. An FDR below 0.05, an odds ratio above 5, and a productive frequency above 0.1% in at least two of three replicate wells were required for clones to be considered positive. A clonotype was classed as cross-reactive if the clonotype showed significant expansion both in SARS-CoV-2 spike wells and in at least one common cold coronavirus spike condition. Similarity between CDR3 sequences was evaluated in R version 3.6.1 using Levenshtein distances (stringdist) and unrooted phylogenetic trees (ape). In TCRdb, the public reads were trimmed at Q25 with fastp and aligned with MiXCR, with productive beta chains retained. All rows with the same CDR3 protein become a single entry with the most common DNA and genes. The V and J calls here are based on TCRdb, not the publication. The sample profile shows about 15,000 distinct CDR3 sequences; roughly 50% of them were found once. The top ten clonotypes cover 20% of the sample.

The chain employs TRBV6-4 and TRBJ2-2, and possibly TRBD2, on 6 matching bases. The TCR comes from a human donor who had recovered from COVID-19. The sequencing here drew on CD4+ T cells from blood, cultured in vitro, taken about 7 months after SARS-CoV-2 vaccination. The CDR3 region: CAISGSLAQANTGELFF. In nucleotide form, the sequence is TGTGCCATCAGTGGGTCGCTAGCGCAAGCGAACACCGGGGAGCTGTTTTTT.